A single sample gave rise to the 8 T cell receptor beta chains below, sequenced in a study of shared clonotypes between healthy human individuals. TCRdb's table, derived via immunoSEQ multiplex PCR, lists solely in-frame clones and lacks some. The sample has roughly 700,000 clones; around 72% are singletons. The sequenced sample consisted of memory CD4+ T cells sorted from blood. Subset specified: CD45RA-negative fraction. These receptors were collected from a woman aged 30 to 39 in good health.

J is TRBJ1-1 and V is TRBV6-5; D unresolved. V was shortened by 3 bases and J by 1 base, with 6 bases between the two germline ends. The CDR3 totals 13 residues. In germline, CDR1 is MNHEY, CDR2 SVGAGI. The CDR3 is CASSYYENTEAFF. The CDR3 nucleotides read TGTGCCAGCAGTTATTATGAGAACACTGAAGCTTTCTTT.

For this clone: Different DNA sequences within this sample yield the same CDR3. The CDR3 is CASSLSSSYNEQFF. The CDR3 nucleotides are TGCGCCAGCAGCTTGTCTAGCTCCTACAATGAGCAGTTCTTC. The chain employs TRBV5-1 and TRBJ2-1; D gene uncertain. The CDR3 spans 14 residues. Per germline, CDR1 SGHRS and CDR2 YFSETQ. Trimming stripped 1 base from V and 0 bases from J, with 5 bases between.

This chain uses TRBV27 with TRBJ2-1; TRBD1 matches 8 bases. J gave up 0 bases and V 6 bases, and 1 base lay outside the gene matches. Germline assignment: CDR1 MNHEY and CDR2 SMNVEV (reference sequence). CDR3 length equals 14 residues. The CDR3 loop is CASRGQVSYNEQFF. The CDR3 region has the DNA TGTGCCAGCAGGGGACAGGTCTCCTACAATGAGCAGTTCTTC.

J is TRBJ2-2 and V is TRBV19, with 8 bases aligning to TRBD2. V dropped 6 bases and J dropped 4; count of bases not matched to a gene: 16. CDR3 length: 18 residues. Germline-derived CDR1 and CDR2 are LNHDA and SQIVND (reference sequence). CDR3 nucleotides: TGTGCCAGTAGCCGCCGAGAAACTAGCGGTGGGGGCACCGGGGAGCTGTTTTTT. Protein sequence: CASSRRETSGGGTGELFF.

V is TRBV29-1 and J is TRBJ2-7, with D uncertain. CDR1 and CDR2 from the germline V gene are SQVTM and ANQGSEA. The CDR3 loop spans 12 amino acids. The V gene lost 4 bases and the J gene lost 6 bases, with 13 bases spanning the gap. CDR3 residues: CSVANWQGEQYF. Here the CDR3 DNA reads TGCAGCGTTGCCAACTGGCAAGGCGAGCAGTACTTC.

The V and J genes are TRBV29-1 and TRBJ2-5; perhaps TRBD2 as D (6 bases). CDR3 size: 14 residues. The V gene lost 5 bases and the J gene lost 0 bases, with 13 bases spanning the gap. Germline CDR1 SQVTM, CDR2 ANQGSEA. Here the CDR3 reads CSVPIGGDQETQYF. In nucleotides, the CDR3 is TGCAGCGTTCCGATCGGAGGGGACCAAGAGACCCAGTACTTC.

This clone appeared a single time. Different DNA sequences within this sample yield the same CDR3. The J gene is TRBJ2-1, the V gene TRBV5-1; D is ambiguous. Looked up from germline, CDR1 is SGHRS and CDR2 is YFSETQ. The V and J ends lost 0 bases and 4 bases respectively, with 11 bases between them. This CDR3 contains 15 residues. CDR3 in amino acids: CASSLATSGYNEQFF. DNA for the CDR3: TGCGCCAGCAGCTTGGCGACGTCTGGGTACAATGAGCAGTTCTTC.

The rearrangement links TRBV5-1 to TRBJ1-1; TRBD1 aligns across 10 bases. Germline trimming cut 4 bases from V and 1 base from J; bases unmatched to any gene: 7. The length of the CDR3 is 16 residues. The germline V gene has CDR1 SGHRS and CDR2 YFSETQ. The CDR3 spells CASSAGQGGPNTEAFF. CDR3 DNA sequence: TGCGCCAGCAGCGCCGGACAGGGGGGCCCGAACACTGAAGCTTTCTTT. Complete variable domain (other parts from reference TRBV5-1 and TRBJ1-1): KAGVTQTPRYLIKTRGQQVTLSCSPISGHRSVSWYQQTPGQGLQFLFEYFSETQRNKGNFPGRFSGRQFSNSRSEMNVSTLELGDSALYLCASSAGQGGPNTEAFFGQGTRLTVV.